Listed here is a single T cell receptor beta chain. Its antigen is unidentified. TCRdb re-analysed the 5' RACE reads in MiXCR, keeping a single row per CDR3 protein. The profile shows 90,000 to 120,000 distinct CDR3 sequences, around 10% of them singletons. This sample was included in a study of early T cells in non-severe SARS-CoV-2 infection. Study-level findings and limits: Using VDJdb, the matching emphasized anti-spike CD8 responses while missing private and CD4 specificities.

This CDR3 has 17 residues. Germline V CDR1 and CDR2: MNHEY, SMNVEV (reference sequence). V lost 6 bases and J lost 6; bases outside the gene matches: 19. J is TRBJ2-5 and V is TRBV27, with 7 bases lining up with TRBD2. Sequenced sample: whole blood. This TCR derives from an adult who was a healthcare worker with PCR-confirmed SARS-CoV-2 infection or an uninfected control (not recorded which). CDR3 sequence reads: CASRALNGASGMKTQYF. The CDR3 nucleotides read TGTGCCAGCAGAGCTCTCAATGGGGCTAGCGGTATGAAGACCCAGTACTTC.